This is a list of T cell receptor beta chains from one sample in a study of blood T cell repertoires in COVID-19. TCRdb keeps only in-frame clones here, not all; method: immunoSEQ multiplex PCR. Among about 320,000 clones, roughly 85% were seen once, and the ten largest hold 6% to 9%. Specimen: peripheral blood. These receptors all come from a human donor in a cohort sampled during active COVID-19. CDR3s include the opening cysteine and the closing phenylalanine or tryptophan. Fields, in order: J gene, clone size, CDR3 length, D gene, V gene, CDR3 protein, CDR3 DNA. The D gene is left open where the match is weak. Rows give clone size only sometimes, using once, few, many, or a class for an expanded clone.

j_call: TRBJ1-5; clone_size: NA; cdr3_length: 15; d_call: NA; v_call: TRBV30; cdr3_aa: CAWSFGGNSNQPQHF; cdr3_nt: TGTGCCTGGAGTTTCGGGGGAAATAGCAATCAGCCCCAGCATTTT
j_call: TRBJ1-2; clone_size: NA; cdr3_length: 11; d_call: NA; v_call: TRBV20-1; cdr3_aa: CSARGGYGYTF; cdr3_nt: TGCAGTGCAAGGGGGGGCTATGGCTACACCTTC
j_call: TRBJ1-2; clone_size: NA; cdr3_length: 13; d_call: NA; v_call: TRBV5-1; cdr3_aa: CASSLSQGSGYTF; cdr3_nt: TGCGCCAGCAGCTTGTCCCAGGGATCTGGCTACACCTTC
j_call: TRBJ2-1; clone_size: NA; cdr3_length: 15; d_call: TRBD1; v_call: TRBV5-1; cdr3_aa: CASSYRDRGNNEQFF; cdr3_nt: TGCGCCAGCAGCTACCGGGACAGGGGGAACAATGAGCAGTTCTTC
j_call: TRBJ1-5; clone_size: NA; cdr3_length: 13; d_call: NA; v_call: TRBV18; cdr3_aa: CASSAGANQPQHF; cdr3_nt: TGTGCCAGCTCAGCGGGGGCTAATCAGCCCCAGCATTTT
j_call: TRBJ2-1; clone_size: NA; cdr3_length: 16; d_call: NA; v_call: TRBV4-2; cdr3_aa: CASSQALLSSYNEQFF; cdr3_nt: TGTGCCAGCAGCCAAGCGCTACTAAGCTCCTACAATGAGCAGTTCTTC
j_call: TRBJ2-1; clone_size: NA; cdr3_length: 15; d_call: TRBD2; v_call: TRBV6-4; cdr3_aa: CASSGTSGGNNEQFF; cdr3_nt: TGTGCCAGCAGTGGGACTAGCGGGGGGAACAATGAGCAGTTCTTC
j_call: TRBJ2-7; clone_size: NA; cdr3_length: 13; d_call: NA; v_call: TRBV14; cdr3_aa: CASSQDRLYEQYF; cdr3_nt: TGTGCCAGCAGCCAAGACAGGTTATACGAGCAGTACTTC
j_call: TRBJ2-5; clone_size: NA; cdr3_length: 13; d_call: TRBD1; v_call: TRBV19; cdr3_aa: CASSTGTEETQYF; cdr3_nt: TGTGCCAGTAGTACCGGGACAGAAGAGACCCAGTACTTC
j_call: TRBJ2-7; clone_size: NA; cdr3_length: 13; d_call: NA; v_call: TRBV30; cdr3_aa: CAWSLGLTYEQYF; cdr3_nt: TGTGCCTGGAGTTTGGGGCTTACCTACGAGCAGTACTTC
j_call: TRBJ1-1; clone_size: NA; cdr3_length: 13; d_call: NA; v_call: TRBV6-5; cdr3_aa: CASSFRVGTEAFF; cdr3_nt: TGTGCCAGCAGTTTCAGGGTAGGCACTGAAGCTTTCTTT
j_call: TRBJ1-5; clone_size: NA; cdr3_length: 13; d_call: NA; v_call: TRBV19; cdr3_aa: CASSRDGRQPQHF; cdr3_nt: TGTGCCAGTAGCAGGGATGGGCGTCAGCCCCAGCATTTT
j_call: TRBJ1-4; clone_size: NA; cdr3_length: 14; d_call: NA; v_call: TRBV30; cdr3_aa: CACNHGGPNEKLFF; cdr3_nt: TGTGCCTGCAACCATGGAGGACCTAATGAAAAACTGTTTTTT
j_call: TRBJ2-7; clone_size: few; cdr3_length: 15; d_call: NA; v_call: TRBV5-1; cdr3_aa: CASSLGSRGSYEQYF; cdr3_nt: TGCGCCAGCAGCTTGGGCTCAAGAGGATCCTACGAGCAGTACTTC
j_call: TRBJ2-2; clone_size: NA; cdr3_length: 14; d_call: NA; v_call: TRBV30; cdr3_aa: CAWSVLINTGELFF; cdr3_nt: TGTGCCTGGAGTGTACTAATCAACACCGGGGAGCTGTTTTTT
j_call: TRBJ1-2; clone_size: NA; cdr3_length: 13; d_call: TRBD1; v_call: TRBV10-3; cdr3_aa: CAISETGGRSYTF; cdr3_nt: TGTGCCATCAGTGAGACAGGGGGCAGGAGCTACACCTTC
j_call: TRBJ2-5; clone_size: once; cdr3_length: 15; d_call: TRBD1; v_call: TRBV5-1; cdr3_aa: CASSAPGQGRETQYF; cdr3_nt: TGCGCCAGCAGCGCGCCGGGACAGGGTAGAGAGACCCAGTACTTC
j_call: TRBJ1-1; clone_size: NA; cdr3_length: 11; d_call: NA; v_call: TRBV5-1; cdr3_aa: CASSFAGEAFF; cdr3_nt: TGCGCCAGCAGCTTCGCGGGTGAAGCTTTCTTT
j_call: TRBJ2-7; clone_size: NA; cdr3_length: 15; d_call: NA; v_call: TRBV3-1/TRBV3-2; cdr3_aa: CASSPPPSGLYEQYF; cdr3_nt: TGTGCCAGCAGCCCCCCCCCGAGCGGTCTGTACGAGCAGTACTTC
j_call: TRBJ1-5; clone_size: NA; cdr3_length: 15; d_call: TRBD1; v_call: TRBV6-5; cdr3_aa: CASRGQGAPNQPQHF; cdr3_nt: TGTGCCAGCAGGGGACAGGGGGCCCCTAATCAGCCCCAGCATTTT
j_call: TRBJ1-2; clone_size: few; cdr3_length: 14; d_call: NA; v_call: TRBV2; cdr3_aa: CASRQGVISSGYTF; cdr3_nt: TGTGCCAGCAGACAGGGAGTGATTTCTTCTGGCTACACCTTC
j_call: TRBJ2-7; clone_size: few; cdr3_length: 12; d_call: NA; v_call: TRBV20-1; cdr3_aa: CSASPGFDEQYF; cdr3_nt: TGCAGTGCTAGTCCGGGTTTCGACGAGCAGTACTTC
j_call: TRBJ1-1; clone_size: NA; cdr3_length: 15; d_call: TRBD1; v_call: TRBV7-9; cdr3_aa: CASSLGTGGHTEAFF; cdr3_nt: TGTGCCAGCAGCTTAGGGACAGGGGGGCACACTGAAGCTTTCTTT
j_call: TRBJ1-4; clone_size: NA; cdr3_length: 14; d_call: NA; v_call: TRBV7-2; cdr3_aa: CASRSGGLNEKLFF; cdr3_nt: TGTGCCAGCAGGTCGGGGGGACTCAATGAAAAACTGTTTTTT
j_call: TRBJ2-3; clone_size: NA; cdr3_length: 14; d_call: TRBD1; v_call: TRBV15; cdr3_aa: CATSKGQGTDTQYF; cdr3_nt: TGTGCCACCAGCAAGGGACAGGGGACAGATACGCAGTATTTT
j_call: TRBJ1-2; clone_size: NA; cdr3_length: 12; d_call: NA; v_call: TRBV6-1; cdr3_aa: CASSEQGQGYTF; cdr3_nt: TGTGCCAGCAGTGAGCAGGGTCAAGGCTACACCTTC
j_call: TRBJ2-3; clone_size: once; cdr3_length: 16; d_call: TRBD2; v_call: TRBV7-9; cdr3_aa: CASSTGLAGRTDTQYF; cdr3_nt: TGTGCCAGCAGCACGGGACTAGCGGGGAGGACAGATACGCAGTATTTT
j_call: TRBJ1-5; clone_size: few; cdr3_length: 16; d_call: NA; v_call: TRBV15; cdr3_aa: CATSRDPGGLNQPQHF; cdr3_nt: TGTGCCACCAGCAGAGATCCGGGGGGCCTAAATCAGCCCCAGCATTTT